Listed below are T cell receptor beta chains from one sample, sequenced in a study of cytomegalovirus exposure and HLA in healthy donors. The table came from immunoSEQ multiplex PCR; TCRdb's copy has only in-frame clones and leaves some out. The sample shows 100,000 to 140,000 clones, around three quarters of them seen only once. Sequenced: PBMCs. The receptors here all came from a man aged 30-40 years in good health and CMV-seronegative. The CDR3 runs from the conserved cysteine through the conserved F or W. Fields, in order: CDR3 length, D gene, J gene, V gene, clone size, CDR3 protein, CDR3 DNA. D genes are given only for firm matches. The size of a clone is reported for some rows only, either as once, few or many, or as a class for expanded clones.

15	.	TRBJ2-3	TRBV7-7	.	CASSFGRGPTDTQYF	TGTGCCAGCAGCTTCGGTAGGGGTCCGACAGATACGCAGTATTTT
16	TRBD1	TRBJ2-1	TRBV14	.	CASSPSLGGSYNEQFF	TGTGCCAGCAGCCCCTCATTAGGGGGCAGCTACAATGAGCAGTTCTTC
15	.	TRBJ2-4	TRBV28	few	CASSQATGAKNIQYF	TGTGCCAGCAGTCAAGCGACAGGAGCCAAAAACATTCAGTACTTC
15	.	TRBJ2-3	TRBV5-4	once	CASSLKVSGTDTQYF	TGTGCCAGCAGCTTGAAAGTGAGCGGAACAGATACGCAGTATTTT
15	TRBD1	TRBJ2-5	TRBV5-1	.	CASSTGTGTQETQYF	TGCGCCAGCAGCACCGGGACAGGGACCCAAGAGACCCAGTACTTC
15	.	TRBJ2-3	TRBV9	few	CASSRTGKEEDTQYF	TGTGCCAGCAGCCGCACAGGGAAGGAGGAAGATACGCAGTATTTT
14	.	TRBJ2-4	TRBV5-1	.	CASSLAAGYDIQYF	TGCGCCAGCAGCTTGGCGGCCGGGTATGACATTCAGTACTTC
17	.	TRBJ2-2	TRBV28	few	CASRPTRVLSNTGELFF	TGTGCCAGCAGACCCACTCGGGTATTATCGAACACCGGGGAGCTGTTTTTT
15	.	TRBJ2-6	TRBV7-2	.	CASSLGEAGANVLTF	TGTGCCAGCAGCCTAGGAGAGGCGGGGGCCAACGTCCTGACTTTC
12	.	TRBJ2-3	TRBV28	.	CASSYSRRAQYF	TGTGCCAGCAGTTACTCCCGGCGGGCGCAGTATTTT
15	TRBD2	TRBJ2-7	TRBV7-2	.	CASSLGERETYEQYF	TGTGCCAGCAGCTTAGGGGAGCGGGAGACCTACGAGCAGTACTTC
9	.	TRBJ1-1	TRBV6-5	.	CASTARAFF	TGTGCCAGCACCGCTAGAGCTTTCTTT
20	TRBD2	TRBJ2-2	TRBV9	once	CASSPLGRLAGGRDTGELFF	TGTGCCAGCAGCCCCCTCGGGAGGCTAGCGGGAGGAAGGGACACCGGGGAGCTGTTTTTT
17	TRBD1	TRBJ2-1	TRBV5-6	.	CASSSLRAGTGSVEQFF	TGTGCCAGCAGCTCGTTGAGAGCCGGGACAGGGTCGGTTGAGCAGTTCTTC